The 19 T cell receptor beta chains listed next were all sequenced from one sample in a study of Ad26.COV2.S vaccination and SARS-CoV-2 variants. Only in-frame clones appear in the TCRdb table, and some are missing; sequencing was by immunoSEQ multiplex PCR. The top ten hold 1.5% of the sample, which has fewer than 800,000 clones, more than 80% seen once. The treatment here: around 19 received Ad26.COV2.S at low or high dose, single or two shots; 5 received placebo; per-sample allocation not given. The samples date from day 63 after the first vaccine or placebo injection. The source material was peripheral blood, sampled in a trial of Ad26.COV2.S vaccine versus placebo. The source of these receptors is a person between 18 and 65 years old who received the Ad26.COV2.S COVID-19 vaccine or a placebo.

The CDR3 DNA sequence: TGTGCCAGCTCACCAGGGAAAGATCAGCCCCAGCATTTT. Translating gives CASSPGKDQPQHF. The V call is TRBV18, the J call TRBJ1-5; D ambiguous. Trimming took 2 bases from V and 5 from J, leaving 7 bases between them. The CDR3 covers 13 residues. From germline, CDR1 is KGHSH and CDR2 LQKENI.

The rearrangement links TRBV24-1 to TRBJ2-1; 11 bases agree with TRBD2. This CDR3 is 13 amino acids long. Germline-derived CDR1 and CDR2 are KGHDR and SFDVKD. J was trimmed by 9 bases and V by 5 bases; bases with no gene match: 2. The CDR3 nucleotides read TGTGCCACCAGTGCTCTAGCGGGGGGTGAGCAGTTCTTC. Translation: CATSALAGGEQFF.

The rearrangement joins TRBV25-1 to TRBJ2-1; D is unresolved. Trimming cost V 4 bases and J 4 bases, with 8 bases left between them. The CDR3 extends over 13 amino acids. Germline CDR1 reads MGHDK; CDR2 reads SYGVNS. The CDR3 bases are TGTGCCAGCAGTGCAAGGCGTTACAATGAGCAGTTCTTC. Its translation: CASSARRYNEQFF.

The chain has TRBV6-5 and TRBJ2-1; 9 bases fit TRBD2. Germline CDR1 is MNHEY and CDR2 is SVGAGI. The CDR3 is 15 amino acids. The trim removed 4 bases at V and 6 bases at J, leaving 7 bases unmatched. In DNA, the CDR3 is TGTGCCAGCAGTTCTAGCGGGAAGGGTATCAATGAGCAGTTCTTC. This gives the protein CASSSSGKGINEQFF.

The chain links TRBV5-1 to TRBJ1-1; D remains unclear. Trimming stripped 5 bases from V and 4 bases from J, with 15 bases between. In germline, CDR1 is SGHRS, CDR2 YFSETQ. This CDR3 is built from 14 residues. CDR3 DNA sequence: TGCGCCAGCAGTGTCGGGATTGAGGGCACTGAAGCTTTCTTT. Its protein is CASSVGIEGTEAFF.

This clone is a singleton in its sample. The CDR3 loop is CASSLAPGQSQPQHF. CDR3 in DNA: TGTGCCAGCAGCTTAGCGCCGGGGCAGAGTCAGCCCCAGCATTTT. This sequence joins TRBV7-2 and TRBJ1-5; possibly TRBD1 for D (5 bases). The CDR3 is made up of 15 amino acids. V was clipped by 0 bases and J by 6 bases, with 12 bases between them. The germline V gene has CDR1 SGHTA and CDR2 FQGNSA.

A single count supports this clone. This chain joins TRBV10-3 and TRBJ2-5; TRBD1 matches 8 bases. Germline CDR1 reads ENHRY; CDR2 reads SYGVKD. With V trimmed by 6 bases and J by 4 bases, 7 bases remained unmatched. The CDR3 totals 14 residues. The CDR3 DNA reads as TGTGCCATCAGGACAGGGGCTGAAGGAGAGACCCAGTACTTC. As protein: CAIRTGAEGETQYF.

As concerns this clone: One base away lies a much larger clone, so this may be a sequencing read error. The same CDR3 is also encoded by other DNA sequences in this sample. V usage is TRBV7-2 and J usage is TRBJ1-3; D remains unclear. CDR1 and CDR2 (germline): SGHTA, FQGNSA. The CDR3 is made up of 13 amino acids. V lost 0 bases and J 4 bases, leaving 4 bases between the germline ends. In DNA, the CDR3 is TGTGCCAGCAGCTTAGCGGGCGGAAACACCATATATTTT. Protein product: CASSLAGGNTIYF.

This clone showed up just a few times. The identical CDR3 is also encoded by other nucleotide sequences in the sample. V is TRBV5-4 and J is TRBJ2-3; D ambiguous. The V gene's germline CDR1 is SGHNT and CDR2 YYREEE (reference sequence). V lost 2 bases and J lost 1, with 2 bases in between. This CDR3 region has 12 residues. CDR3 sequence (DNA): TGTGCCAGCAGCTTCGGCACAGATACGCAGTATTTT. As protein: CASSFGTDTQYF.

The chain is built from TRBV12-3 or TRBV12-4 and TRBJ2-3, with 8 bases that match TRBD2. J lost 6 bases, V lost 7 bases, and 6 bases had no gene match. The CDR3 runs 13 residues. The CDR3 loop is CASTHSGGDTQYF. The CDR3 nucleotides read TGTGCCAGCACCCATTCGGGGGGGGATACGCAGTATTTT.

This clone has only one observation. The CDR3 DNA sequence: TGTGCCAGCAGCTTACCAGGACAGGGGAGAGTCTATGGCTACACCTTC. It translates to CASSLPGQGRVYGYTF. The gene calls are TRBV7-2 and TRBJ1-2; TRBD1 matches 9 bases. This CDR3 has 16 residues. V was pared by 2 bases and J by 4 bases, with 8 bases of the junction left unmatched. CDR1 is SGHTA, CDR2 FQGNSA, per germline. Based on the CDR3 plus reference TRBV7-2 and TRBJ1-2, the full variable domain is GAGVSQSPSNKVTEKGKDVELRCDPISGHTALYWYRQSLGQGLEFLIYFQGNSAPDKSGLPSDRFSAERTGGSVSTLTIQRTQQEDSAVYLCASSLPGQGRVYGYTFGSGTRLTVV.

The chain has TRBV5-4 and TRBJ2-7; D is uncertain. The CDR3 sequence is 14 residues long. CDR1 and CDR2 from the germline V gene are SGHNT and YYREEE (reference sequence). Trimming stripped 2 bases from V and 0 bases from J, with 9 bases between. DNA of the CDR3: TGTGCCAGCAGCTTAGACGCGAGCTCCTACGAGCAGTACTTC. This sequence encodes CASSLDASSYEQYF.

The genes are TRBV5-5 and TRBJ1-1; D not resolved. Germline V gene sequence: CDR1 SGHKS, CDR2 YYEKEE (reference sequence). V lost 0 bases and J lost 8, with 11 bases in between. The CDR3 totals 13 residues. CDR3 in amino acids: CASSLEWATEAFF. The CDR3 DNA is TGTGCCAGCAGCTTGGAGTGGGCGACAGAAGCTTTCTTT.

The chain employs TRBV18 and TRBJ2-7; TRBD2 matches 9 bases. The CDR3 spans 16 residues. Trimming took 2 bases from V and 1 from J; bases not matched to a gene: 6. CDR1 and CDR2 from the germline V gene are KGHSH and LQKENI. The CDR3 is CASSPSPTSGSYEQYF. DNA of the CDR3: TGTGCCAGCTCACCATCGCCGACTAGCGGTTCCTACGAGCAGTACTTC.

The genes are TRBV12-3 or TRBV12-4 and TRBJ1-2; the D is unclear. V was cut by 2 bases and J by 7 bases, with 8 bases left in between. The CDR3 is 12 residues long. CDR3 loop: CASSLSDLGYTF. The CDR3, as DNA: TGTGCCAGCAGTTTATCGGATCTTGGCTACACCTTC.

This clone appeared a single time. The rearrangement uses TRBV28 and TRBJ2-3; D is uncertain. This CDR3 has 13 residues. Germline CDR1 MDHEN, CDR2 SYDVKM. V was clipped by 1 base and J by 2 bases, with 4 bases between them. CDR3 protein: CASSLYDTDTQYF. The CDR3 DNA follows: TGTGCCAGCAGTTTATATGACACAGATACGCAGTATTTT.

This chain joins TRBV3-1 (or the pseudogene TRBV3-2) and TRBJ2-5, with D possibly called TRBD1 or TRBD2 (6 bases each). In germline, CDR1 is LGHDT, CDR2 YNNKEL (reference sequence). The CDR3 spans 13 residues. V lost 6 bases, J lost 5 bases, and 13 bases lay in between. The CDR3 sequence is CASRRRGEETQYF. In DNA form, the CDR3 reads TGTGCCAGCAGGCGGAGGGGGGAGGAGACCCAGTACTTC.

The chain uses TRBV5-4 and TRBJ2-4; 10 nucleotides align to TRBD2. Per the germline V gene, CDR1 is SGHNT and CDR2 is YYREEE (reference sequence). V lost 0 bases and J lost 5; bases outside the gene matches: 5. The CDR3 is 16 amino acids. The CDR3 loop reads CASSLAGSGRENIQYF. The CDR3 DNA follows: TGTGCCAGCAGCTTGGCTGGCAGCGGGAGGGAAAACATTCAGTACTTC.

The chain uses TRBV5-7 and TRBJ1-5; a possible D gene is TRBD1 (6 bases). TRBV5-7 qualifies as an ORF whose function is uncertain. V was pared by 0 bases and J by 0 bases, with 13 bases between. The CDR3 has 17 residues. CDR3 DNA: TGTGCCAGCAGCTTGGTCGGGGGGGCTTATAGCAATCAGCCCCAGCATTTT. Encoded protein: CASSLVGGAYSNQPQHF.